This TCR beta chain was identified in a study of metastatic and nonmetastatic thyroid tumors. Study at large: Peripheral blood and tumor or nodule samples from malignant and benign thyroid patients were compared.

Every patient underwent thyroid surgery untreated. Study observations and caveats: The reported finding was significantly higher TCR beta diversity in malignant thyroid tumors relative to benign nodules, in blood and tumor.

For this clone: The antigen is not known.

Original analysis: Across clinicopathological groups, CDR3 differences served as the basis for building a distant-metastasis classifier for papillary thyroid cancer. TCRdb ran MiXCR on the PCR reads. The V and J calls were not made by the authors but by TCRdb's processing. Among 13,000 or so clones, approximately 20% were seen once, and the ten largest hold around 13%. The V gene end was trimmed by 1 base and the J gene end by 6 bases; junction bases not matched to a gene: 5. The germline V gene encodes CDR1 DFQATT and CDR2 SNEGSKA (reference sequence). This CDR3 is built from 13 residues. Sequenced sample: adjacent normal tissue. The V call is TRBV20-1, the J call TRBJ2-7, with 8 bases aligning to TRBD1. The source of this sequence is a female donor with papillary thyroid cancer or a benign thyroid nodule (not recorded which). Some clones in this sample may be carry-over from other donors' samples. CDR3 in DNA: TGCAGTGCTAGAGGAGACAGGGGAGCCGAGCAGTACTTC. Amino acid sequence: CSARGDRGAEQYF.